This T cell receptor beta chain stems from a study of blood T cells in healthy people across ages. The authors ran a second PCR of about 6 to 12 cycles using a sample-barcoded 5' primer and a J-beta primer mix. Unique molecular identifiers of 12 random nucleotides labeled each cDNA. Via MiXCR, TCRdb re-called the 5' RACE reads, giving one row per CDR3 protein. The sample lists about 900,000 distinct CDR3 sequences, 40% to 60% occurring once. The junction had 11 bases not matched to a gene; V was cut back by 4 bases and J by 10 bases. Germline assignment: CDR1 LGHNA and CDR2 YNFKEQ. The CDR3 is 15 amino acids. General observations from the study: Roughly linear age-related decline in beta diversity appeared, significant by age roughly 40.

Turning to this clonotype: As yet, its antigen is unknown.

The receptor's source is a man aged 30-40 years in good health. The V and J genes are TRBV4-2 and TRBJ2-1, with 9 nucleotides matching TRBD2. The sequencing sample was made of blood. The CDR3 loop is CASSRSRTSVNEQFF. CDR3 DNA sequence: TGTGCCAGCAGCCGATCACGGACTAGCGTAAACGAGCAGTTCTTC.